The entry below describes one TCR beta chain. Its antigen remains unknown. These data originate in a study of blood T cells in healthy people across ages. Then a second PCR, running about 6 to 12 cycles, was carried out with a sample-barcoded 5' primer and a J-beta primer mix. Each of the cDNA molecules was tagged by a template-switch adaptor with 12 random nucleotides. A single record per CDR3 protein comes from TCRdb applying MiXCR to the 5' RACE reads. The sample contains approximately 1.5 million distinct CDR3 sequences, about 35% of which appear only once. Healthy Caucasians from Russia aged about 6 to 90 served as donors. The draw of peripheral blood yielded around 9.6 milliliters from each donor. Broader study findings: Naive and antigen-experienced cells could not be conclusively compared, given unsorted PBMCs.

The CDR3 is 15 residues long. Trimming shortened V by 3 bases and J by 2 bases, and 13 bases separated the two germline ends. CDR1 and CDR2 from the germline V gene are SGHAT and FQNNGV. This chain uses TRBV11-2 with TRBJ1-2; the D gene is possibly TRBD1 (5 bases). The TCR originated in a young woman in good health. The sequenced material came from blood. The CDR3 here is CASSFPTAKNYGYTF. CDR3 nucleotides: TGTGCCAGCAGCTTCCCGACAGCCAAGAACTATGGCTACACCTTC. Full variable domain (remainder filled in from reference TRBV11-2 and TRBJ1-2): EAGVAQSPRYKIIEKRQSVAFWCNPISGHATLYWYQQILGQGPKLLIQFQNNGVVDDSQLPKDRFSAERLKGVDSTLKIQPAKLEDSAVYLCASSFPTAKNYGYTFGSGTRLTVV.